This T cell receptor (beta chain) is drawn from a study of T cell responses to AZD1222 COVID-19 vaccine. Study conclusions and caveats: Among AZD1222 vaccinees, only five or six were seropositive at baseline. The repertoires were collected only after the peak T cell response. Increased Spike-specific TCR breadth and depth were observed after two AZD1222 doses. Close to half of all spike-specific TCRs reportedly target regions of the variants that are unmutated.

About this clone: The antigen is not known.

Only in-frame clones appear in the TCRdb table, and some are missing; sequencing was by immunoSEQ multiplex PCR. Of roughly 130,000 clones in the sample, approximately 85% were seen once. The TCR originated in an adult in good health. Sequencing used peripheral blood, obtained on day 0 of AZD1222 vaccination.

The chain's CDR3 is CASQQQRGNSPLHF. In DNA form, the CDR3 reads TGTGCCAGCCAGCAGCAACGGGGTAATTCACCCCTCCACTTT. V gene TRBV7-2 combines with J gene TRBJ1-6; D call uncertain. Deletions cut 8 bases from V and 6 bases from J, with 14 bases between. The germline gives CDR1 SGHTA, CDR2 FQGNSA. The CDR3 length is 14 residues.